This is a list of T cell receptor beta chains from one sample in a study of CD8 T cells in Susac syndrome. A single record per CDR3 protein comes from TCRdb applying MiXCR to the immunoSEQ multiplex PCR reads. The top ten hold roughly 0.11% of the sample, which has some 120,000 distinct CDR3 sequences, 90% to 95% seen once. Sequencing used CD4+ T cells from PBMCs. The receptors originated from a human donor in good health. Both conserved end residues are part of each CDR3. Each record gives: clone size, J gene, V gene, D gene, CDR3 protein, CDR3 DNA. The D gene is left open where the match is weak. The listing skips clone size in some rows; elsewhere it reads once, few, many or a size class.

size: NA
J: TRBJ2-2
V: TRBV7-2
D: NA
CDR3: CASSVVFGGAGELFF
DNA: TGTGCCAGCAGCGTCGTTTTCGGAGGGGCCGGGGAGCTGTTTTTT

size: NA
J: TRBJ1-1
V: TRBV6-1
D: TRBD1
CDR3: CASRPIGVGTGGFTEAFF
DNA: TGTGCCAGCAGACCCATCGGGGTGGGGACAGGGGGCTTCACTGAAGCTTTCTTT

size: NA
J: TRBJ1-2
V: TRBV3-1
D: TRBD1
CDR3: CASSHGDREGGYTF
DNA: TGTGCCAGCAGCCACGGGGACAGGGAGGGTGGCTACACCTTC

size: NA
J: TRBJ2-7
V: TRBV5-1
D: TRBD1
CDR3: CASSPTGTGDPTYEQYF
DNA: TGCGCCAGCAGCCCTACCGGGACAGGGGACCCGACCTACGAGCAGTACTTC

size: NA
J: TRBJ1-5
V: TRBV7-9
D: NA
CDR3: CASSGVSNQPQHF
DNA: TGTGCCAGCAGCGGGGTTAGCAATCAGCCCCAGCATTTT

size: NA
J: TRBJ2-7
V: TRBV18
D: NA
CDR3: CASSPRQGSYEQYF
DNA: TGTGCCAGCTCACCACGGCAGGGCTCCTACGAGCAGTACTTC

size: NA
J: TRBJ2-1
V: TRBV28
D: NA
CDR3: CASGAGARYNEQFF
DNA: TGTGCCAGCGGAGCAGGGGCGAGGTACAATGAGCAGTTCTTC

size: NA
J: TRBJ2-7
V: TRBV29-1
D: NA
CDR3: CSVGFLEAHEQYF
DNA: TGCAGCGTTGGATTCCTAGAGGCCCACGAGCAGTACTTC

size: NA
J: TRBJ1-1
V: TRBV2
D: NA
CDR3: CASKIRYSDTEAFF
DNA: TGTGCCAGCAAGATCAGGTATTCGGACACTGAAGCTTTCTTT

size: NA
J: TRBJ2-7
V: TRBV7-7
D: TRBD1
CDR3: CASSLYGTGGGEQYF
DNA: TGTGCCAGCAGCTTATATGGGACAGGGGGAGGCGAGCAGTACTTC

size: few
J: TRBJ2-7
V: TRBV5-4
D: TRBD1
CDR3: CASSLEGDRSYEQYF
DNA: TGTGCCAGCAGTTTGGAAGGGGACAGATCCTACGAGCAGTACTTC

size: NA
J: TRBJ2-7
V: TRBV28
D: NA
CDR3: CASRLESSYEQYF
DNA: TGTGCCAGCAGATTAGAGAGCTCCTACGAGCAGTACTTC

size: NA
J: TRBJ2-3
V: TRBV24-1
D: TRBD2
CDR3: CATSRAGEVTDTQYF
DNA: TGTGCCACCAGTAGGGCGGGAGAAGTAACAGATACGCAGTATTTT

size: NA
J: TRBJ2-5
V: TRBV6-5
D: NA
CDR3: CASTQSGQETQYF
DNA: TGTGCCAGCACGCAGAGCGGGCAAGAGACCCAGTACTTC

size: NA
J: TRBJ1-5
V: TRBV27
D: NA
CDR3: CASSLREDQPQHF
DNA: TGTGCCAGCAGTTTACGGGAGGATCAGCCCCAGCATTTT

size: NA
J: TRBJ2-7
V: TRBV27
D: TRBD2
CDR3: CASRGTRSYEQYF
DNA: TGTGCCAGCAGAGGGACTAGATCCTACGAGCAGTACTTC

size: NA
J: TRBJ2-6
V: TRBV29-1
D: NA
CDR3: CSVDPGRSGANVLTF
DNA: TGCAGCGTTGACCCCGGTCGCTCTGGGGCCAACGTCCTGACTTTC

size: NA
J: TRBJ2-7
V: TRBV14
D: NA
CDR3: CASSQYVGGEQYF
DNA: TGTGCCAGCAGCCAATATGTCGGGGGCGAGCAGTACTTC

size: NA
J: TRBJ1-3
V: TRBV5-6
D: NA
CDR3: CASSLTSGNTIYF
DNA: TGTGCCAGCAGCTTAACGAGCGGAAACACCATATATTTT

size: NA
J: TRBJ1-5
V: TRBV7-2
D: NA
CDR3: CASSSGQNSNQPQHF
DNA: TGTGCCAGCAGCTCCGGACAGAATAGCAATCAGCCCCAGCATTTT

size: NA
J: TRBJ2-5
V: TRBV7-9
D: NA
CDR3: CASRRGNTELETQYF
DNA: TGTGCCAGCCGACGTGGGAACACGGAATTGGAGACCCAGTACTTC

size: NA
J: TRBJ2-4
V: TRBV11-2
D: TRBD1
CDR3: CASSHTGGAAKNIQYF
DNA: TGTGCCAGCAGCCATACAGGGGGCGCAGCCAAAAACATTCAGTACTTC

size: NA
J: TRBJ2-5
V: TRBV3-1
D: NA
CDR3: CASSRRGSQETQYF
DNA: TGTGCCAGCAGCCGGCGAGGGTCTCAAGAGACCCAGTACTTC

size: NA
J: TRBJ1-5
V: TRBV28
D: NA
CDR3: CATAWEGKGGQPQHF
DNA: TGTGCTACAGCATGGGAAGGAAAAGGAGGACAGCCCCAGCATTTT

size: once
J: TRBJ1-5
V: TRBV19
D: NA
CDR3: CASSTMAGLVSNQPQHF
DNA: TGTGCCAGTAGTACGATGGCAGGGCTTGTCAGCAATCAGCCCCAGCATTTT

size: few
J: TRBJ2-3
V: TRBV18
D: NA
CDR3: CASSLPGTDTQYF
DNA: TGTGCCAGCTCCCTCCCTGGCACAGATACGCAGTATTTT

size: NA
J: TRBJ1-1
V: TRBV20-1
D: NA
CDR3: CSAADPGAFF
DNA: TGCAGTGCTGCAGACCCGGGAGCTTTCTTT

size: NA
J: TRBJ2-1
V: TRBV7-9
D: NA
CDR3: CASSLLDEQFF
DNA: TGTGCCAGCAGCTTATTAGATGAGCAGTTCTTC

size: NA
J: TRBJ2-3
V: TRBV7-9
D: NA
CDR3: CASSPAGSDTQYF
DNA: TGTGCCAGCAGCCCGGCTGGGTCAGATACGCAGTATTTT

size: NA
J: TRBJ2-5
V: TRBV6-1
D: TRBD2
CDR3: CASSAGLAGDRETQYF
DNA: TGTGCCAGCAGTGCGGGACTAGCGGGAGATAGGGAGACCCAGTACTTC

size: NA
J: TRBJ2-7
V: TRBV29-1
D: NA
CDR3: CSVELQGVYEQYF
DNA: TGCAGCGTTGAGTTACAGGGCGTTTACGAGCAGTACTTC

size: NA
J: TRBJ2-4
V: TRBV19
D: TRBD1
CDR3: CASSIGPGGNIQYF
DNA: TGTGCCAGTAGTATAGGACCAGGGGGAAACATTCAGTACTTC

size: NA
J: TRBJ2-7
V: TRBV7-9
D: NA
CDR3: CASSSTPSSYEQYF
DNA: TGTGCCAGCAGCTCTACCCCGTCTAGTTACGAGCAGTACTTC

size: NA
J: TRBJ2-2
V: TRBV5-1
D: NA
CDR3: CASSLAASPAGELFF
DNA: TGCGCCAGCAGCTTGGCGGCTAGTCCGGCCGGGGAGCTGTTTTTT

size: NA
J: TRBJ2-7
V: TRBV6-1
D: TRBD2
CDR3: CASRISGLAGGSSNEQYF
DNA: TGTGCCAGCAGGATATCGGGACTAGCGGGAGGGTCGAGTAATGAGCAGTACTTC

size: once
J: TRBJ2-2
V: TRBV30
D: TRBD2
CDR3: CAWSAGGGGYTGELFF
DNA: TGTGCCTGGAGTGCAGGTGGCGGGGGGTACACCGGGGAGCTGTTTTTT

size: NA
J: TRBJ2-3
V: TRBV2
D: TRBD2
CDR3: CASSSGLAGGPSTQYF
DNA: TGTGCCAGCAGTTCTGGACTAGCGGGAGGGCCTAGTACGCAGTATTTT

size: NA
J: TRBJ2-1
V: TRBV3-1
D: TRBD2
CDR3: CASSRWTGGGEQFF
DNA: TGTGCCAGCAGCCGCTGGACTGGGGGAGGGGAGCAGTTCTTC

size: NA
J: TRBJ1-1
V: TRBV6-5
D: NA
CDR3: CASSYAPQMNTEAFF
DNA: TGTGCCAGCAGTTACGCCCCCCAGATGAACACTGAAGCTTTCTTT

size: NA
J: TRBJ1-2
V: TRBV2
D: NA
CDR3: CASSEWQGVPF
DNA: TGTGCCAGCAGTGAGTGGCAGGGAGTCCCCTTC

size: NA
J: TRBJ2-7
V: TRBV29-1
D: TRBD2
CDR3: CSARGIAGRLYEQYF
DNA: TGCAGCGCCCGAGGGATAGCGGGTCGTCTCTACGAGCAGTACTTC

size: once
J: TRBJ2-7
V: TRBV15
D: NA
CDR3: CATGTGDHNEQYF
DNA: TGTGCCACCGGTACGGGAGACCACAACGAGCAGTACTTC